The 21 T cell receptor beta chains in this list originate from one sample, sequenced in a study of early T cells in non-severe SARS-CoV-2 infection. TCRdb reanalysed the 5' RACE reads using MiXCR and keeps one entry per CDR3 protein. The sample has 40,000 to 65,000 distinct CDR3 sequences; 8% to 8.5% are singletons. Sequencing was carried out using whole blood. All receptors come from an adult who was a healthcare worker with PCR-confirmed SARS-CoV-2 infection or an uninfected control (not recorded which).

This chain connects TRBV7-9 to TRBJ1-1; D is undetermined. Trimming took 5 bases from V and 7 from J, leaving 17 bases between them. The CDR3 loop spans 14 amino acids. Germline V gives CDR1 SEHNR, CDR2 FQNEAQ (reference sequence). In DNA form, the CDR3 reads TGTGCCAGCAGCCCCACGGCCGTGAGGATTGAAGCTTTCTTT. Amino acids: CASSPTAVRIEAFF.

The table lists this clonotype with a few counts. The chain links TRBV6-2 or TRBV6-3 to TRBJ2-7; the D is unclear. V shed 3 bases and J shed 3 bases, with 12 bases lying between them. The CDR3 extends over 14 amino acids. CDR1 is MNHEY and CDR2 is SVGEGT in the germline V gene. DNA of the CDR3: TGTGCCAGCAGTTATCGGTTAGGCAACTACGAGCAGTACTTC. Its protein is CASSYRLGNYEQYF.

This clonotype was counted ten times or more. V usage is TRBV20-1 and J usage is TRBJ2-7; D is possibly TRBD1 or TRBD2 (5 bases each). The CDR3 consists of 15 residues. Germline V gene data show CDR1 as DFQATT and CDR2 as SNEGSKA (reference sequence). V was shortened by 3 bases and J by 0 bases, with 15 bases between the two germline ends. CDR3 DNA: TGCAGTGCTAGCCTGGGGACGGCTACCTCCTACGAGCAGTACTTC. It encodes CSASLGTATSYEQYF.

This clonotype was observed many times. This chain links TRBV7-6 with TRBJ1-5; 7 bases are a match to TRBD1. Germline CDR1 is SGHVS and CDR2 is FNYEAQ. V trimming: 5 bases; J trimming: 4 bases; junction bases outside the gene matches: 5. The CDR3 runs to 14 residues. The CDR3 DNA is TGTGCCAGCAGCCTACAGGGGCCAAATCAGCCCCAGCATTTT. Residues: CASSLQGPNQPQHF.

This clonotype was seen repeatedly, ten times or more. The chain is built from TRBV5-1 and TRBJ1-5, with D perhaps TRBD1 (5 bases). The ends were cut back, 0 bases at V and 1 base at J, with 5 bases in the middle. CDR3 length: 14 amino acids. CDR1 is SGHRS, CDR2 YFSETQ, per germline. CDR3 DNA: TGCGCCAGCAGCTTGGGGGGGAGCAATCAGCCCCAGCATTTT. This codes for CASSLGGSNQPQHF.

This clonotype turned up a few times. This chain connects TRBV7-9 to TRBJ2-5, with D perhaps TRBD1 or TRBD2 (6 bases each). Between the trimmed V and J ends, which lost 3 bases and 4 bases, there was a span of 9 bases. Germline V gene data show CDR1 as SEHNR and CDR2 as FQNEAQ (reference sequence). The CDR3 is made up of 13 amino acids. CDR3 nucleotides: TGTGCCAGCAGCTTCGGAGGGGGAGAGACCCAGTACTTC. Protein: CASSFGGGETQYF.

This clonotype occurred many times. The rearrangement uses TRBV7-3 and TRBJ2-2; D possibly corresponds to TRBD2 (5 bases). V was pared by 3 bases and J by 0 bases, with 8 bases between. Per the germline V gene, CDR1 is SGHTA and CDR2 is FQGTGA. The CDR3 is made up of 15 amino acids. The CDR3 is CASSFDGANTGELFF. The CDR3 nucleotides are TGTGCCAGCAGCTTTGACGGGGCGAACACCGGGGAGCTGTTTTTT.

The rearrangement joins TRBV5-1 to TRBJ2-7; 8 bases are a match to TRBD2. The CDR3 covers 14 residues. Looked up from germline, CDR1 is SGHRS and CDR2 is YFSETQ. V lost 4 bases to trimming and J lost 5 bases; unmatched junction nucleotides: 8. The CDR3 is CASSPAGEGNEQYF. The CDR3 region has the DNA TGCGCCAGCAGCCCAGCGGGAGAGGGGAACGAGCAGTACTTC.

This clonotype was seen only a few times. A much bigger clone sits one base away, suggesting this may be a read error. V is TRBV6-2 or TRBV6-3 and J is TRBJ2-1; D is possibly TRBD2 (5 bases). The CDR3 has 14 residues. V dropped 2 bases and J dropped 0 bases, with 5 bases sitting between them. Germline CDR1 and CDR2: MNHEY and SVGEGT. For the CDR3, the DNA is TGTGCCAGCAGTTACGGGAGCTCCTACAATGAGCAGTTCTTC. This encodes CASSYGSSYNEQFF.

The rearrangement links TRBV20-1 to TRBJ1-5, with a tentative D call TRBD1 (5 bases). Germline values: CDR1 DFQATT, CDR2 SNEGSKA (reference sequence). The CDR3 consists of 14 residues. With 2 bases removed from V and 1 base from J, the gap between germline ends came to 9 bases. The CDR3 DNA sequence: TGCAGTGCTAGACGGGACTTGAGCAATCAGCCCCAGCATTTT. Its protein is CSARRDLSNQPQHF.

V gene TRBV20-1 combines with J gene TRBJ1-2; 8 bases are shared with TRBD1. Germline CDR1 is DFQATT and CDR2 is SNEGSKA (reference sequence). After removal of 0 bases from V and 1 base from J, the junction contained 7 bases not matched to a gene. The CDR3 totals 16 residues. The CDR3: CSARDLRTGNNYGYTF. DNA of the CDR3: TGCAGTGCTAGAGACCTTAGGACAGGGAATAACTATGGCTACACCTTC.

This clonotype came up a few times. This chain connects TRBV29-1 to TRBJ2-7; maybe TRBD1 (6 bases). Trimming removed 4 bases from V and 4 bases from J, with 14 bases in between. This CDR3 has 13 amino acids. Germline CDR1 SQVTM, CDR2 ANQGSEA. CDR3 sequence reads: CSVGEDSLYEQYF. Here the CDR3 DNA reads TGCAGCGTTGGAGAGGACAGCCTTTACGAGCAGTACTTC.

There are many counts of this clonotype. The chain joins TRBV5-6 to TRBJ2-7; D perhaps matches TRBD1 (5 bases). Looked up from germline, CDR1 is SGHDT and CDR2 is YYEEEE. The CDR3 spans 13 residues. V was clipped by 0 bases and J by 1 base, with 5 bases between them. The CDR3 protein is CASSLDRSYEQYF. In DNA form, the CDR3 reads TGTGCCAGCAGCTTGGACAGGTCCTACGAGCAGTACTTC. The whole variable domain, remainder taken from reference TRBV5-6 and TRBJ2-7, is DAGVTQSPTHLIKTRGQQVTLRCSPKSGHDTVSWYQQALGQGPQFIFQYYEEEERQRGNFPDRFSGHQFPNYSSELNVNALLLGDSALYLCASSLDRSYEQYFGPGTRLTVT.

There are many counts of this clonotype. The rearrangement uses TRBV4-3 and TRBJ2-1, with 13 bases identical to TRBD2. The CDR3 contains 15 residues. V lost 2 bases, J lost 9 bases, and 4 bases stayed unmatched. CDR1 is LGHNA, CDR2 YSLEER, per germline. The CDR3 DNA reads TGCGCCAGCAGCCAAACTAGCGGGAGGGCACTTGAGCAGTTCTTC. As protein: CASSQTSGRALEQFF.

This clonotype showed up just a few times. DNA for the CDR3: TGTGCCAGCAGTTACGACTTTAGAGGGAACACTGAAGCTTTCTTT. Translation gives CASSYDFRGNTEAFF. The rearrangement links TRBV6-5 to TRBJ1-1, with no clear D. V was shortened by 2 bases and J by 1 base, with 11 bases between the two germline ends. The CDR3 runs to 15 residues. The germline V gene encodes CDR1 MNHEY and CDR2 SVGAGI.

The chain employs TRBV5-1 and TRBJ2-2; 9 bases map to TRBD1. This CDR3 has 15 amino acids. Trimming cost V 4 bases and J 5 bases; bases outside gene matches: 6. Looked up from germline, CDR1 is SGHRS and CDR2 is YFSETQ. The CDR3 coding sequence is TGCGCCAGCAGCGGGATCGGACAGGGGACCGGGGAGCTGTTTTTT. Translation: CASSGIGQGTGELFF.

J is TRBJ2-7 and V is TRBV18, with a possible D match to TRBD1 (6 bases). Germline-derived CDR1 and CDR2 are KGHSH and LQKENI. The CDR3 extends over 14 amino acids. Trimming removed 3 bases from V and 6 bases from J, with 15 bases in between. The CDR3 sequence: CASSPRVEGGEQYF. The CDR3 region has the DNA TGTGCCAGCTCACCCCGGGTTGAAGGGGGCGAGCAGTACTTC.

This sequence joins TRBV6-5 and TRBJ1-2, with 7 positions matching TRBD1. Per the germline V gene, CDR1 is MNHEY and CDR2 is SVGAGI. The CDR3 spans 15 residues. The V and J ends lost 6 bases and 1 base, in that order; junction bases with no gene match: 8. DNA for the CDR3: TGTGCCAGCAGGCTAAGGGGGACAGATAACTATGGCTACACCTTC. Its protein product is CASRLRGTDNYGYTF.

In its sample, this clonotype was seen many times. The CDR3 DNA reads as TGTGCCAGCAGCGTAGCAGGCTTCGGGGAGCTGTTTTTT. The encoded protein is CASSVAGFGELFF. The chain joins TRBV9 to TRBJ2-2; no firm D call. The germline V and J ends were trimmed by 0 bases and 7 bases, with 7 bases remaining between them. CDR1 and CDR2 from the germline V gene are SGDLS and YYNGEE. The CDR3 has 13 residues.

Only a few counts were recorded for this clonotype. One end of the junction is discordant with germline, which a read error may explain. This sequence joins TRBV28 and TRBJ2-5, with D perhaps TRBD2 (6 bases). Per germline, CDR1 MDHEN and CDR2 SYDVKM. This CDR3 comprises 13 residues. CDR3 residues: CASSLGGGGAAKF. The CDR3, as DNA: TGTGCCAGCAGTTTGGGGGGAGGTGGGGCAGCCAAATTC.

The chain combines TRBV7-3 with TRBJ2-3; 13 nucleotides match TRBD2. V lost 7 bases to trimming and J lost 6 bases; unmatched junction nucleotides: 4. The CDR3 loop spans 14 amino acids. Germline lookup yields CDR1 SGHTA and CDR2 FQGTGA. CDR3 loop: CASTLAGGPDTQYF. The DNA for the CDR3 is TGTGCCAGCACACTAGCGGGAGGGCCGGATACGCAGTATTTT. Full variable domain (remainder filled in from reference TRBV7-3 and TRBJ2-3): GAGVSQTPSNKVTEKGKYVELRCDPISGHTALYWYRQSLGQGPEFLIYFQGTGAADDSGLPNDRFFAVRPEGSVSTLKIQRTERGDSAVYLCASTLAGGPDTQYFGPGTRLTVL.